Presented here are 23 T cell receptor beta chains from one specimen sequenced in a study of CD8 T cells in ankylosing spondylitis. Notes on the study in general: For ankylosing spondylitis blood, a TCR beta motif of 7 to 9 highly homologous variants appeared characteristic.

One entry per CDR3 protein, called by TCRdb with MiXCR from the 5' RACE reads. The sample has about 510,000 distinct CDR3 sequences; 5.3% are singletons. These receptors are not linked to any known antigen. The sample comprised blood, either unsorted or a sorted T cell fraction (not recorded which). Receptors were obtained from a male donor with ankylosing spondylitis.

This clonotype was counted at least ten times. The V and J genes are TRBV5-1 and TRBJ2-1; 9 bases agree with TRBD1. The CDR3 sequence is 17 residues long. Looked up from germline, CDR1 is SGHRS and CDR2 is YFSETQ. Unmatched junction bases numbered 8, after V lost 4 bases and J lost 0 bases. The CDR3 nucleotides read TGCGCCAGCAGCGCCGGGACAGGGAGTCGCTCCTACAATGAGCAGTTCTTC. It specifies CASSAGTGSRSYNEQFF.

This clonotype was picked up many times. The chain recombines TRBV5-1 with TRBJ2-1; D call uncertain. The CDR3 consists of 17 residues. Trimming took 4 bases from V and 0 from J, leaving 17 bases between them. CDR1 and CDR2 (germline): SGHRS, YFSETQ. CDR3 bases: TGCGCCAGCAGCCGCAATACTCCTTCCCGCTCCTACAATGAGCAGTTCTTC. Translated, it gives CASSRNTPSRSYNEQFF.

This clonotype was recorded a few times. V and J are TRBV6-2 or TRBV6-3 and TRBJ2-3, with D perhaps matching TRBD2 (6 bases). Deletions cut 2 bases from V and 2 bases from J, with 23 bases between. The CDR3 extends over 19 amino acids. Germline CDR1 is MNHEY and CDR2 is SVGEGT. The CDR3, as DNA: TGTGCCAGCAGTTACAGAAAGCGGCGGGGCCTGAGATCCACAGATACGCAGTATTTT. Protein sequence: CASSYRKRRGLRSTDTQYF.

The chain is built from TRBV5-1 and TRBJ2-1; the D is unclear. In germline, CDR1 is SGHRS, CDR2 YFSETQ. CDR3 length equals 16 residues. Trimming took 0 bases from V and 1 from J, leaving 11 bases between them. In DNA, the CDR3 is TGCGCCAGCAGCTTGGAGGGCCCCCCGTCCTACAATGAGCAGTTCTTC. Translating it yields CASSLEGPPSYNEQFF.

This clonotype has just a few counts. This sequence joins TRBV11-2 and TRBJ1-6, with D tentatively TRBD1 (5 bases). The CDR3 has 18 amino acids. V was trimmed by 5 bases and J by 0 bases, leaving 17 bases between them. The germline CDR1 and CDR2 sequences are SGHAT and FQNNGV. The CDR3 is CASSPLPRGPSYNSPLHF. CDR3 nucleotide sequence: TGTGCCAGCAGCCCCCTCCCCCGGGGCCCCTCCTATAATTCACCCCTCCACTTT.

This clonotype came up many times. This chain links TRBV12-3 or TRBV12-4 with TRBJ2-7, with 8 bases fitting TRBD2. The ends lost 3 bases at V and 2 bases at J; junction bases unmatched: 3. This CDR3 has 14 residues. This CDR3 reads CASSFRREAYEQYF. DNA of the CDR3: TGTGCCAGCAGTTTCCGGCGGGAGGCCTACGAGCAGTACTTC.

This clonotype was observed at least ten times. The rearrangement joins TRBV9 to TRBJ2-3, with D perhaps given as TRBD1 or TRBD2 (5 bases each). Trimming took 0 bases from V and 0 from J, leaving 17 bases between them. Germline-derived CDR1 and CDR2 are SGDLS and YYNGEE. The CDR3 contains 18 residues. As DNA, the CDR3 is TGTGCCAGCAGCGTAGCTCCGGGACGGCTATCTAGCACAGATACGCAGTATTTT. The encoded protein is CASSVAPGRLSSTDTQYF.

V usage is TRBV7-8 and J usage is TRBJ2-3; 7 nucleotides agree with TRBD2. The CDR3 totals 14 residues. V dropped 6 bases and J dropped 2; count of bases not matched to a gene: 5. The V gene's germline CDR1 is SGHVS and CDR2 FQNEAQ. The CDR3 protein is CASRAGEFTDTQYF. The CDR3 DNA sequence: TGTGCCAGCAGGGCGGGAGAGTTCACAGATACGCAGTATTTT.

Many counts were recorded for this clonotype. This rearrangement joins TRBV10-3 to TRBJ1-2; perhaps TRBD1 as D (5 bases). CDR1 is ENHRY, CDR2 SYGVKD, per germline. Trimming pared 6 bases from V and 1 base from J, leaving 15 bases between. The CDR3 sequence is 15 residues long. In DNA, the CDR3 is TGTGCCATCAGCGAAGGGGAGGGGATTAACTATGGCTACACCTTC. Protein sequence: CAISEGEGINYGYTF.

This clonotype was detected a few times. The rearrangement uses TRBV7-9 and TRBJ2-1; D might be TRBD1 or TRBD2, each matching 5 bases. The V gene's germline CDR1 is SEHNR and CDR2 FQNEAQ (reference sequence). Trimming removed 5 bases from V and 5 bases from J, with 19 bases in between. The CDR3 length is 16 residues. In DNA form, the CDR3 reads TGTGCCAGCAGCCGCCACTCGGGACCTGGAGACAATGAGCAGTTCTTC. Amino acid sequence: CASSRHSGPGDNEQFF.

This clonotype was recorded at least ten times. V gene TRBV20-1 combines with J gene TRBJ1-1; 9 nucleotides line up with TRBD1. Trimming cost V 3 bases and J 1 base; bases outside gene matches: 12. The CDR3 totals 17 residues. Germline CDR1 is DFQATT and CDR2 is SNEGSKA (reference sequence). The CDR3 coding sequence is TGCAGTGCTAGTCTTCCCCCGGGACAGGGCCAGAACACTGAAGCTTTCTTT. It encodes CSASLPPGQGQNTEAFF.

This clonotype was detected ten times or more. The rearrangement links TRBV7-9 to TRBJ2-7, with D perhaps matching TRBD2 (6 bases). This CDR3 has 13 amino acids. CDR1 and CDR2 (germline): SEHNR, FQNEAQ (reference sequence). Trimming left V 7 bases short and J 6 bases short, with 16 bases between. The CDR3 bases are TGTGCCAGCACCATCCCCGGGGGTGGCGAGCAGTACTTC. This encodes CASTIPGGGEQYF.

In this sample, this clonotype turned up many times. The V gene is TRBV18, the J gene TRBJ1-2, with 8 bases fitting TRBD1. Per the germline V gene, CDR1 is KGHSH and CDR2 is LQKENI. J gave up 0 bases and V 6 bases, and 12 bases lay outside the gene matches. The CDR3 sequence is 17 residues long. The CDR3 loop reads CASSLTPTGGSNYGYTF. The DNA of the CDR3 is TGTGCCAGCTCTCTCACCCCCACAGGGGGTTCTAACTATGGCTACACCTTC.

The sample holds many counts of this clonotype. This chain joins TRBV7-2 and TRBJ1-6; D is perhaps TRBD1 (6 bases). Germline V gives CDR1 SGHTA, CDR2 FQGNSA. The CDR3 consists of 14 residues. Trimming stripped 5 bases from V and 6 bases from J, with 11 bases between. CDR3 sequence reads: CASSVQGFNSPLHF. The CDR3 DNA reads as TGTGCCAGCAGCGTCCAGGGGTTTAATTCACCCCTCCACTTT.

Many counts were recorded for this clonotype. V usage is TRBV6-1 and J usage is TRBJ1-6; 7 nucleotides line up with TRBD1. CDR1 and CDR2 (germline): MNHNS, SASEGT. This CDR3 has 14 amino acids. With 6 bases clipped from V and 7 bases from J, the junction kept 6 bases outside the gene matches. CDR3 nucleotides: TGTGCCAGCAGACAAACAGGGGCGAATTCACCCCTCCACTTT. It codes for CASRQTGANSPLHF.

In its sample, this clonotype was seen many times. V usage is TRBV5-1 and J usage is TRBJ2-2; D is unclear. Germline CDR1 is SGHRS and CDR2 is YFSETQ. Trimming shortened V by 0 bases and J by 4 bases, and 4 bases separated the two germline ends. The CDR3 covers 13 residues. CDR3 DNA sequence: TGCGCCAGCAGCTTGGACAGCACCGGGGAGCTGTTTTTT. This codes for CASSLDSTGELFF.

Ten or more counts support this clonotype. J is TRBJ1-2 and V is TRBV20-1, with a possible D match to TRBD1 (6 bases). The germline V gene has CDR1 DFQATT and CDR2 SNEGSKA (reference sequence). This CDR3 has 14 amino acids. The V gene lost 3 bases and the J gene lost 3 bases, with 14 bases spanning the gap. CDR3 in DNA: TGCAGTGCTAGCTTAGGGGGTTATCACTATGGCTACACCTTC. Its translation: CSASLGGYHYGYTF.

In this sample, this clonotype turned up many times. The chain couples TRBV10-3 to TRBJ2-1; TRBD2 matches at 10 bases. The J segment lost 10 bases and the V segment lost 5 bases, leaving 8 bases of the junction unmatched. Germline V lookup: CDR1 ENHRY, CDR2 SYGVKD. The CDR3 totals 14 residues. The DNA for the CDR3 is TGTGCCATCAGTAAGAGCGGGAGGGCCGCAGAGCAGTTCTTC. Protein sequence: CAISKSGRAAEQFF.

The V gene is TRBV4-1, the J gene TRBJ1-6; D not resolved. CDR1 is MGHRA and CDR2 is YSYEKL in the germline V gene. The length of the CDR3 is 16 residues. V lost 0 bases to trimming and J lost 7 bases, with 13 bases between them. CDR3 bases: TGCGCCAGCAGCCAAGAGATAGGGATGGGGAATTCACCCCTCCACTTT. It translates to CASSQEIGMGNSPLHF.

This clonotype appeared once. The CDR3 loop is CASSLPLPPGARNEQYF. The CDR3 DNA follows: TGTGCCAGCAGCTTGCCCCTCCCCCCGGGGGCTAGGAACGAGCAGTACTTC. The chain recombines TRBV11-3 with TRBJ2-7; tentatively, D is TRBD1 or TRBD2 (6 bases each). Germline CDR1 and CDR2: SGHNT and YENEEA. Trimming removed 3 bases at V and 5 bases at J, with 23 bases between. The CDR3 extends over 17 amino acids.

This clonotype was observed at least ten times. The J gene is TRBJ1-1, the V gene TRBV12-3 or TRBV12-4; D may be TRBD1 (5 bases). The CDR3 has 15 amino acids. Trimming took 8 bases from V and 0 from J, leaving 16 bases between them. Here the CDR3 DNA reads TGTGCCAGCGGGACCACCCGGCGGCTGAACACTGAAGCTTTCTTT. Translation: CASGTTRRLNTEAFF.

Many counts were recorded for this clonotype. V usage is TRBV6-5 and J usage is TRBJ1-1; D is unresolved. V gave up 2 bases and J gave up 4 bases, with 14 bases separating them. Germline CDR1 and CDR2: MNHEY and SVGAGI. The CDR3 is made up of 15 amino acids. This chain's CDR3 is CASSYRHRSGTEAFF. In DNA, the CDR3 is TGTGCCAGCAGTTACCGTCATAGATCAGGCACTGAAGCTTTCTTT.

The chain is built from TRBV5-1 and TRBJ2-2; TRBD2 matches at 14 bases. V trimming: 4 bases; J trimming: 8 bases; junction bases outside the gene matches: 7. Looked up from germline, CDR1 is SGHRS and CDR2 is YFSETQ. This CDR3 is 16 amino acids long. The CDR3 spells CASSLGLAGGLGELFF. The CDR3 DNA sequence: TGCGCCAGCAGCCTCGGACTAGCGGGGGGCCTGGGGGAGCTGTTTTTT.